This TCR beta chain came from a study of beta chain features in type 1 diabetes. On the study more broadly: Cell yields, gender and age were comparable in patients and healthy donors. Study-wide results and limits: The study found fewer insertions and more deletions at VDJ junctions in type 1 diabetes patients. Patients with Type 1 diabetes showed moderately but significantly shorter TCRB CDR3s in all four CD4+ subsets.

Only a few counts were recorded for this clone. What it binds is unknown. Central memory, naive, regulatory and stem cell-like memory CD4+ cells were sorted by CD45RO/CCR7/CD25/CD127/CD95/CD27. Germline assignment: CDR1 SNHLY and CDR2 FYNNEI. CDR3 size: 16 residues. V dropped 7 bases and J dropped 0; count of bases not matched to a gene: 2. Every isolated RNA sample was fully reverse transcribed, so sequencing captured expressed TCRB transcripts. Stem cell-like memory T cell samples averaged about 1.01 million immunoSEQ reads each. TCRdb's table, derived via immunoSEQ multiplex PCR, lists solely in-frame clones and lacks some. The data show 50,000 or so clones, around 45% seen once.

This sequence joins TRBV2 and TRBJ2-1, with 14 bases that match TRBD2. The sample taken for sequencing was stem cell memory CD4+ T cells from blood. This clonotype was obtained from a man aged 25-40 years with type 1 diabetes. The chain's CDR3 is CASKGTSGSSYNEQFF. The CDR3 DNA follows: TGTGCCAGCAAAGGGACTAGCGGGAGCTCCTACAATGAGCAGTTCTTC.